This T cell receptor beta chain was sequenced in a study of cytomegalovirus exposure and HLA in healthy donors. Germline V gene sequence: CDR1 MDHEN, CDR2 SYDVKM. V shed 3 bases, J shed 2 bases, and the junction held 7 bases outside the gene matches. The CDR3 sequence is 15 residues long. PCR involved 60 Vbeta and 13 Jbeta primers. Assay: immunoSEQ multiplex PCR; the TCRdb copy retains only in-frame clones and omits some. The sample has some 130,000 clones, over 75% seen once; the top ten hold over 4%. The genes are TRBV28 and TRBJ2-7; 7 nucleotides agree with TRBD1. Sequencing used PBMCs. The source is a man in his thirties or forties in good health. The CDR3 loop is CASSLYRGPAYEQYF. CDR3 sequence (DNA): TGTGCCAGCAGTTTGTACAGGGGACCCGCCTACGAGCAGTACTTC.